Listed here are 17 T cell receptor beta chains from one sample, sequenced in a study of shared clonotypes between healthy human individuals. Data came from immunoSEQ multiplex PCR; TCRdb stores just in-frame clones and leaves some out. There are some 660,000 clones in the sample; about three quarters occur only once, and 1.5% to 2% lies in the top ten. The material sequenced was memory CD4+ T cells sorted from blood. Noted subset: CD45RA-negative fraction. These receptors all stem from a woman between 25 and 40 years old in good health.

This chain joins TRBV5-1 and TRBJ2-7, with 10 bases identical to TRBD1. The CDR3 is 13 residues long. V shed 2 bases and J 6 bases; nucleotides not matched to a gene: 2. Germline CDR1 is SGHRS and CDR2 is YFSETQ. CDR3 in amino acids: CASSFWDRGEQYF. As DNA, the CDR3 is TGCGCCAGCAGCTTTTGGGACAGGGGCGAGCAGTACTTC.

The V call is TRBV7-9, the J call TRBJ2-3; 9 positions agree with TRBD2. The CDR3 sequence is 17 residues long. V lost 1 base to trimming and J lost 2 bases; unmatched junction nucleotides: 7. Germline loops: CDR1 SEHNR, CDR2 FQNEAQ (reference sequence). The DNA for the CDR3 is TGTGCCAGCAGCTTAGGCCGGGGGACTAGCCTCACAGATACGCAGTATTTT. Its protein product is CASSLGRGTSLTDTQYF. The full variable domain, its missing parts supplied by reference TRBV7-9 and TRBJ2-3, is DTGVSQNPRHKITKRGQNVTFRCDPISEHNRLYWYRQTLGQGPEFLTYFQNEAQLEKSRLLSDRFSAERPKGSFSTLEIQRTEQGDSAMYLCASSLGRGTSLTDTQYFGPGTRLTVL.

DNA of the CDR3: TGTGCCAGCAGCCCGAAGACTAGCGGCTCCTACGAGCAGTACTTC. It codes for CASSPKTSGSYEQYF. The gene calls are TRBV7-2 and TRBJ2-7; 9 bases line up with TRBD2. This CDR3 has 15 amino acids. V was pared by 5 bases and J by 0 bases, with 5 bases of the junction left unmatched. Per germline, CDR1 SGHTA and CDR2 FQGNSA.

This chain links TRBV28 with TRBJ2-1; perhaps TRBD1 as D (5 bases). Trimming removed 3 bases from V and 6 bases from J, with 12 bases in between. The germline CDR1 and CDR2 sequences are MDHEN and SYDVKM. The CDR3 loop spans 14 amino acids. Here the CDR3 DNA reads TGTGCCAGCAGTTTCCTATGGGGCGGCAATGAGCAGTTCTTC. Residues: CASSFLWGGNEQFF.

In its sample, this clone ranks as medium-sized. The chain is built from TRBV6-1 and TRBJ2-2; 10 bases are a match to TRBD2. The CDR3 has 17 amino acids. Germline-derived CDR1 and CDR2 are MNHNS and SASEGT. V was clipped by 1 base and J by 5 bases; unmatched bases: 7. CDR3 protein: CASSEGSLAGVTGELFF. The CDR3 nucleotides read TGTGCCAGCAGTGAAGGTTCGCTAGCGGGAGTTACCGGGGAGCTGTTTTTT.

V and J are TRBV5-1 and TRBJ2-5; D call uncertain. This CDR3 has 14 residues. Germline V gene data show CDR1 as SGHRS and CDR2 as YFSETQ. V was shortened by 4 bases and J by 2 bases, with 12 bases between the two germline ends. The CDR3 loop is CASSPVGNQETQYF. The CDR3 nucleotides are TGCGCCAGCAGCCCGGTGGGCAATCAAGAGACCCAGTACTTC.

The rearrangement uses TRBV30 and TRBJ1-1; D is possibly TRBD1 (5 bases). The germline CDR1 and CDR2 sequences are GTSNPN and SVGIG (reference sequence). This CDR3 spans 18 amino acids. V dropped 0 bases and J dropped 6 bases, with 26 bases sitting between them. CDR3 sequence: CAWSVRQGRMNPGAEAFF. In DNA form, the CDR3 reads TGTGCCTGGAGTGTACGGCAGGGACGGATGAATCCTGGCGCTGAAGCTTTCTTT.

The CDR3 DNA reads TGCAGCGTCCTACAGGGGGATCAGCCCCAGCATTTT. Its protein product is CSVLQGDQPQHF. The V gene is TRBV29-1, the J gene TRBJ1-5; 8 bases fit TRBD1. Germline loops: CDR1 SQVTM, CDR2 ANQGSEA. The CDR3 has 12 residues. Germline trimming cut 6 bases from V and 5 bases from J; bases unmatched to any gene: 3.

The V and J genes are TRBV19 and TRBJ2-3, with TRBD1 as a possible D gene (7 bases). Looked up from germline, CDR1 is LNHDA and CDR2 is SQIVND (reference sequence). V was pared by 7 bases and J by 2 bases, with 16 bases between. The CDR3 is made up of 15 amino acids. The CDR3, as DNA: TGTGCCAGTAAGGAGGGGGCAGACTTCACAGATACGCAGTATTTT. Residues: CASKEGADFTDTQYF.

This clone was detected only once. This chain joins TRBV29-1 and TRBJ2-7, with 10 bases lining up with TRBD1. The V gene end was trimmed by 8 bases and the J gene end by 4 bases; junction bases not matched to a gene: 5. The germline V gene encodes CDR1 SQVTM and CDR2 ANQGSEA. CDR3 length: 12 residues. CDR3 DNA: TGCAGCCTAGGACAGGGGGTGTACGAGCAGTACTTC. This codes for CSLGQGVYEQYF.

For the CDR3, the DNA is TGTGCCAGCAGTTGGGGAGGAACGGGGGTTAATGAGCAGTTCTTC. Protein product: CASSWGGTGVNEQFF. V and J are TRBV6-5 and TRBJ2-1; D is possibly TRBD2 (6 bases). Germline V lookup: CDR1 MNHEY, CDR2 SVGAGI. The CDR3 loop spans 15 amino acids. Trimming shortened V by 4 bases and J by 7 bases, and 17 bases separated the two germline ends.

The chain links TRBV13 to TRBJ2-7, with 11 bases fitting TRBD2. Germline V CDR1 and CDR2: PRHDT, FYEKMQ (reference sequence). Losses at the gene ends were 4 bases for V and 0 bases for J; bases not matched to a gene: 5. There are 16 residues in the CDR3. This CDR3 is CASSSRTSGLSYEQYF. DNA for the CDR3: TGTGCCAGCAGCTCCAGGACTAGCGGGCTCTCCTACGAGCAGTACTTC.

This chain links TRBV30 with TRBJ2-2, with D possibly being TRBD1 (5 bases). CDR3 length: 13 residues. Germline V gives CDR1 GTSNPN, CDR2 SVGIG (reference sequence). Trimming stripped 6 bases from V and 6 bases from J, with 14 bases between. The chain's CDR3 is CACSDNPSGELFF. The CDR3 DNA is TGTGCCTGTTCGGACAATCCGTCCGGGGAGCTGTTTTTT.

V gene TRBV19 combines with J gene TRBJ2-7; 11 bases line up with TRBD2. Germline V gene data show CDR1 as LNHDA and CDR2 as SQIVND (reference sequence). V trimming: 6 bases; J trimming: 4 bases; junction bases outside the gene matches: 14. This CDR3 contains 17 residues. DNA for the CDR3: TGTGCCAGTAGCCCCGCCTCGCGACTAGCGGGAAGGTACGAGCAGTACTTC. Its protein product is CASSPASRLAGRYEQYF.

The rearrangement joins TRBV28 to TRBJ1-5, with 9 bases matching TRBD1. The germline CDR1 and CDR2 sequences are MDHEN and SYDVKM. The CDR3 covers 15 residues. Unmatched junction bases numbered 11, after V lost 3 bases and J lost 11 bases. Here the CDR3 reads CASSLVSGQGKAQHF. The CDR3 DNA sequence: TGTGCCAGCAGTTTGGTGTCCGGACAGGGGAAAGCCCAGCATTTT. The variable domain in full, completed from reference TRBV28 and TRBJ1-5, reads DVKVTQSSRYLVKRTGEKVFLECVQDMDHENMFWYRQDPGLGLRLIYFSYDVKMKEKGDIPEGYSVSREKKERFSLILESASTNQTSMYLCASSLVSGQGKAQHFGDGTRLSIL.

J is TRBJ2-1 and V is TRBV6-5, with 12 bases identical to TRBD2. Germline lookup yields CDR1 MNHEY and CDR2 SVGAGI. The CDR3 consists of 16 residues. J gave up 4 bases and V 0 bases, and 1 base lay outside the gene matches. This CDR3 is CASSYSLAGGYNEQFF. Written as DNA, the CDR3 is TGTGCCAGCAGTTACTCGCTAGCGGGAGGGTACAATGAGCAGTTCTTC.

V and J are TRBV7-8 and TRBJ2-7; D call uncertain. The CDR3 has 15 amino acids. The germline V and J ends were trimmed by 4 bases and 0 bases, with 13 bases remaining between them. Germline V gene lookup returns CDR1 SGHVS and CDR2 FQNEAQ. Written as DNA, the CDR3 is TGTGCCAGCAGCTGGTCGGCGGATTCCTCCTACGAGCAGTACTTC. As protein: CASSWSADSSYEQYF.